These T cell receptor beta chains were read from a single sample in a study of blood T cell repertoires in COVID-19. Clones were sequenced by immunoSEQ multiplex PCR, and TCRdb holds only the in-frame ones, with some missing. Of some 300,000 clones listed, around 87% were seen once; the top ten hold around 1.4%. The sequencing input was peripheral blood. These receptors were obtained from a man between 65 and 85 years old with acute or convalescent COVID-19. Each CDR3 is given with its conserved first and last residue. A D gene is named only where the DNA matches it firmly. Only part of the rows carry a size: once, few, many, or a class if the clone is expanded.

cdr3_aa cdr3_nt j_call v_call d_call clone_size
CASSPTMTSGGEETQYF TGTGCCAGCAGTCCCACGATGACTAGCGGGGGAGAAGAGACCCAGTACTTC TRBJ2-5 TRBV6-6 TRBD2 NA
CAISDPTGSNEKLFF TGTGCCATCAGTGACCCGACAGGGTCTAATGAAAAACTGTTTTTT TRBJ1-4 TRBV10-3 TRBD1 NA
CASRKGTSASYEQYF TGTGCCAGCAGAAAGGGGACTAGCGCCTCCTACGAGCAGTACTTC TRBJ2-7 TRBV7-8 TRBD2 NA
CASSFSGGAGETQYF TGTGCCAGCAGTTTTAGCGGGGGGGCCGGAGAGACCCAGTACTTC TRBJ2-5 TRBV6-2/TRBV6-3 TRBD2 NA
CASSGAGGQGWFSYTF TGTGCCAGCAGCGGGGCGGGGGGACAGGGTTGGTTCAGCTACACCTTC TRBJ1-2 TRBV7-2 TRBD1 few
CASSFLAGEDTQYF TGCGCCAGCAGCTTCCTAGCGGGGGAGGATACGCAGTATTTT TRBJ2-3 TRBV5-1 TRBD2 NA
CAISAGADEKLFF TGTGCCATCAGTGCAGGGGCAGATGAAAAACTGTTTTTT TRBJ1-4 TRBV10-3 NA NA
CASSPGVRDGYTF TGTGCCAGCAGCCCCGGGGTACGGGATGGCTACACCTTC TRBJ1-2 TRBV9 NA NA
CASSSRGERAYEQYF TGTGCCAGCAGCTCCCGTGGGGAGCGGGCCTACGAGCAGTACTTC TRBJ2-7 TRBV5-5 NA once
CASSLVGNNEKLFF TGTGCCAGCAGCTTGGTCGGGAATAATGAAAAACTGTTTTTT TRBJ1-4 TRBV5-5 NA NA
CAWKTGGSTEAFF TGTGCCTGGAAGACAGGGGGAAGTACTGAAGCTTTCTTT TRBJ1-1 TRBV30 TRBD1 NA
CASSTRQRLPTYEQYF TGTGCCAGCAGTACGAGACAGAGACTCCCTACATACGAGCAGTACTTC TRBJ2-7 TRBV28 NA NA
CASNKQQGANTGELFF TGCGCCAGCAATAAGCAGCAGGGGGCGAACACCGGGGAGCTGTTTTTT TRBJ2-2 TRBV5-1 TRBD1 NA
CASSRQGGSYEQYF TGTGCCAGTAGTCGACAGGGCGGATCCTACGAGCAGTACTTC TRBJ2-7 TRBV19 TRBD1 once
CASSSQASTEAFF TGTGCCAGCAGTTCACAGGCCTCCACTGAAGCTTTCTTT TRBJ1-1 TRBV12-3/TRBV12-4 NA few
CASKQRGGRETQYF TGTGCCAGTAAGCAGCGGGGGGGACGGGAGACCCAGTACTTC TRBJ2-5 TRBV19 TRBD2 NA
CASSSRDSPEAFF TGTGCCAGCAGCAGCCGGGACAGCCCTGAAGCTTTCTTT TRBJ1-1 TRBV7-6 TRBD1 NA
CSATGGYGYTF TGCAGTGCCACAGGGGGCTATGGCTACACCTTC TRBJ1-2 TRBV20-1 TRBD1 NA
CATSEGGGGTSYNEQFF TGTGCCACCAGTGAGGGAGGGGGGGGCACTTCCTACAATGAGCAGTTCTTC TRBJ2-1 TRBV24-1 NA NA
CASSILGAGSNYGYTF TGTGCCAGTAGTATACTGGGGGCAGGGTCTAACTATGGCTACACCTTC TRBJ1-2 TRBV19 NA NA
CASSLFEGRRSETQYF TGTGCCAGCAGCCTCTTTGAGGGCAGGCGGTCGGAGACCCAGTACTTC TRBJ2-5 TRBV3-1/TRBV3-2 NA NA
CASSQGRTGYNEQFF TGCGCCAGCAGCCAAGGACGGACAGGGTACAATGAGCAGTTCTTC TRBJ2-1 TRBV4-3 TRBD1 NA
CASSSPGGTEAFF TGTGCCAGCAGTTCTCCAGGGGGGACTGAAGCTTTCTTT TRBJ1-1 TRBV6-2/TRBV6-3 TRBD1 NA
CASIAGITYEQYF TGTGCCAGCATTGCGGGGATAACCTACGAGCAGTACTTC TRBJ2-7 TRBV2 NA NA
CASSLYNEQFF TGTGCCAGCAGCCTATACAATGAGCAGTTCTTC TRBJ2-1 TRBV5-6 NA NA
CASSVRDKGTDTQYF TGTGCCAGCAGCGTCCGGGACAAAGGCACAGATACGCAGTATTTT TRBJ2-3 TRBV3-1/TRBV3-2 NA few
CASSPFRTGGTGELFF TGTGCCAGCAGCCCCTTCAGGACGGGGGGCACCGGGGAGCTGTTTTTT TRBJ2-2 TRBV11-2 TRBD2 few
CASSSGTGKFYEQYF TGTGCCAGCAGTTCCGGGACAGGGAAATTCTACGAGCAGTACTTC TRBJ2-7 TRBV6-2/TRBV6-3 TRBD1 NA
CASSYAGTGSVGAFF TGTGCCAGCAGCTATGCAGGGACAGGGTCGGTAGGAGCTTTCTTT TRBJ1-1 TRBV5-6 TRBD1 NA
CASSQGLMNTEAFF TGCGCCAGCAGCCAAGGACTTATGAACACTGAAGCTTTCTTT TRBJ1-1 TRBV4-3 NA few
CASSSRASYEQYF TGTGCCAGCAGCTCACGAGCATCCTACGAGCAGTACTTC TRBJ2-7 TRBV7-2 NA NA
CASSAQTGASGKLFF TGCGCCAGCAGCGCACAGACTGGCGCAAGCGGAAAACTGTTTTTT TRBJ1-4 TRBV5-1 NA NA
CASSQGSIFRDTEAFF TGCGCCAGCAGCCAAGGTAGTATTTTCAGGGACACTGAAGCTTTCTTT TRBJ1-1 TRBV4-3 NA few
CASSVRDRIYEQYF TGTGCCAGCAGCGTAAGGGACAGAATTTACGAGCAGTACTTC TRBJ2-7 TRBV7-2 TRBD1 once
CASSYTSQNTEAFF TGTGCCAGCAGTTACACCTCACAGAACACTGAAGCTTTCTTT TRBJ1-1 TRBV6-5 NA NA
CASSFGQGNYGYTF TGTGCCAGCAGTTTTGGACAGGGGAACTATGGCTACACCTTC TRBJ1-2 TRBV6-5 TRBD1 NA
CASSFSGSSGNEQFF TGCGCCAGCAGCTTTAGCGGGAGTTCGGGAAATGAGCAGTTCTTC TRBJ2-1 TRBV5-1 TRBD2 NA
CASSFRETQYF TGTGCCAGCAGCTTCCGGGAGACCCAGTACTTC TRBJ2-5 TRBV5-4 NA NA
CASSSVAAYEQYF TGTGCCAGCAGTTCTGTCGCGGCCTACGAGCAGTACTTC TRBJ2-7 TRBV5-6 NA NA
CASSQTSGRGSSYNEQFF TGTGCCAGCAGCCAGACTAGCGGGAGAGGGAGCTCCTACAATGAGCAGTTCTTC TRBJ2-1 TRBV4-2 TRBD2 NA
CASSFGPTDTQYF TGTGCCAGCAGCTTTGGCCCCACAGATACGCAGTATTTT TRBJ2-3 TRBV7-2 NA NA
CASSLPSGGRTDTQYF TGTGCCAGCAGCCTGCCCAGCGGGGGACGCACAGATACGCAGTATTTT TRBJ2-3 TRBV5-4 TRBD2 NA
CASGVLGQGLGEQYF TGTGCCAGCGGAGTCCTAGGACAGGGACTTGGCGAGCAGTACTTC TRBJ2-7 TRBV11-2 TRBD1 NA
CASSLGLDNSPLHF TGTGCCAGCAGTTTGGGTCTAGATAATTCACCCCTCCACTTT TRBJ1-6 TRBV27 NA NA
CASSPTQGVETQYF TGTGCCAGCTCACCGACTCAGGGGGTTGAGACCCAGTACTTC TRBJ2-5 TRBV18 TRBD1 once
CATSDVGTGGGETQYF TGTGCCACCAGTGATGTCGGGACAGGGGGCGGGGAGACCCAGTACTTC TRBJ2-5 TRBV24-1 TRBD1 NA
CASSQEVRGHEQYF TGCGCCAGCAGCCAAGAAGTCAGGGGGCACGAGCAGTACTTC TRBJ2-7 TRBV4-1 TRBD1 NA